A selection of T cell receptor beta chains follows, all from one sample in a study of PD-1 blockade in classical Hodgkin lymphoma. The method was immunoSEQ multiplex PCR; TCRdb's version includes in-frame clones alone and lacks a portion of them. The table has tens of thousands of clones, about 94% seen once. The sample taken for sequencing was peripheral blood mononuclear cells (PBMCs). The receptor set was obtained from a human donor with classical Hodgkin lymphoma. CDR3s include the opening cysteine and the closing phenylalanine or tryptophan. D genes are given only for firm matches. Some rows mark clone size as missing; the rest say once, few, many or name a class of expanded clone.

J,size,V,D,CDR3,DNA
TRBJ2-2,-,TRBV9,-,CASSVSGGNTGELFF,TGTGCCAGCAGCGTGAGTGGGGGGAACACCGGGGAGCTGTTTTTT
TRBJ1-5,-,TRBV27,-,CASSRDISSNQPQHF,TGTGCCAGCAGTCGGGACATTTCTAGCAATCAGCCCCAGCATTTT
TRBJ1-2,-,TRBV29-1,-,CSVAGVYGYTF,TGCAGCGTTGCTGGCGTCTATGGCTACACCTTC
TRBJ2-5,-,TRBV10-3,TRBD2,CAISGLAGAETQYF,TGTGCCATCAGCGGACTAGCGGGGGCAGAGACCCAGTACTTC
TRBJ2-7,-,TRBV9,-,CASSVGHGSSYEQYF,TGTGCCAGCAGCGTAGGGCACGGTAGCTCCTACGAGCAGTACTTC
TRBJ2-3,-,TRBV2,-,CATQPPFTDTQYF,TGTGCCACTCAACCCCCTTTCACAGATACGCAGTATTTT
TRBJ1-5,-,TRBV10-3,-,CAIGPDNQPQHF,TGTGCCATCGGGCCAGACAATCAGCCCCAGCATTTT
TRBJ2-7,-,TRBV5-4,-,CASSLVSSYEQYF,TGTGCCAGCAGCTTGGTCTCCTCCTACGAGCAGTACTTC
TRBJ2-1,-,TRBV18,-,CASSTTVPDYNEQFF,TGTGCCAGCTCCACCACCGTTCCGGATTACAATGAGCAGTTCTTC
TRBJ1-1,-,TRBV7-6,-,CASSPGSTEAFF,TGTGCCAGCAGCCCCGGGAGCACTGAAGCTTTCTTT
TRBJ2-2,-,TRBV25-1,TRBD1,CASSPVGTGNTGELFF,TGTGCCAGCAGCCCAGTCGGGACAGGGAACACCGGGGAGCTGTTTTTT
TRBJ1-1,-,TRBV7-8,-,CASSLAIFGANTEAFF,TGTGCCAGCAGCTTAGCGATCTTCGGTGCGAACACTGAAGCTTTCTTT
TRBJ2-7,-,TRBV7-9,TRBD1,CASSLGTGAYEQYF,TGTGCCAGCAGCTTAGGGACAGGGGCCTACGAGCAGTACTTC
TRBJ2-3,-,TRBV28,-,CASSPPNGPTTYTDTQYF,TGTGCCAGCAGTCCGCCAAACGGACCGACCACCTACACAGATACGCAGTATTTT
TRBJ1-4,-,TRBV6-1,-,CASRRTAGNEKLFF,TGTGCCAGCAGAAGGACTGCCGGTAATGAAAAACTGTTTTTT
TRBJ2-3,once,TRBV5-6,-,CASSLVFSLQEITDTQYF,TGTGCCAGCAGCTTGGTTTTTTCGCTCCAGGAGATCACAGATACGCAGTATTTT
TRBJ1-5,-,TRBV19,-,CASSIDAGASNQPQHF,TGTGCCAGTAGTATAGATGCAGGAGCGAGCAATCAGCCCCAGCATTTT
TRBJ2-5,once,TRBV19,TRBD2,CASSMRRGDETQYF,TGTGCCAGTAGTATGAGACGGGGGGATGAGACCCAGTACTTC
TRBJ2-1,-,TRBV7-9,-,CASSLAGVVNEQFF,TGTGCCAGCAGCTTAGCGGGGGTGGTGAATGAGCAGTTCTTC
TRBJ2-7,-,TRBV29-1,TRBD1,CSVAQGASYEQYF,TGCAGCGTTGCTCAGGGGGCCTCCTACGAGCAGTACTTC
TRBJ2-7,once,TRBV7-7,TRBD2,CASSFGGREQYF,TGTGCCAGCAGCTTCGGCGGGAGGGAGCAGTACTTC
TRBJ2-2,-,TRBV11-1,TRBD2,CASSPWTSGTGELFF,TGTGCCAGCAGCCCCTGGACTAGTGGGACCGGGGAGCTGTTTTTT
TRBJ2-2,-,TRBV21-1,-,CASSKGGAGELFF,TGTGCCAGCAGCAAAGGGGGGGCCGGGGAGCTGTTTTTT
TRBJ2-2,few,TRBV6-1,-,CASSGGEPPELFF,TGTGCCAGCAGTGGCGGGGAGCCGCCGGAGCTGTTTTTT
TRBJ2-7,-,TRBV6-1,TRBD2,CATTLGLRYEQYF,TGTGCCACCACACTGGGACTACGTTACGAGCAGTACTTC
TRBJ2-5,-,TRBV2,-,CASRRRQGEETQYF,TGTGCCAGCAGGCGAAGGCAGGGTGAGGAGACCCAGTACTTC
TRBJ1-2,-,TRBV4-3,-,CASSPREGIRYGYTF,TGCGCCAGCAGCCCGAGGGAAGGGATTCGCTATGGCTACACCTTC
TRBJ1-2,-,TRBV7-9,-,CASSLPGMGYGYTF,TGTGCCAGCAGCTTACCCGGGATGGGCTATGGCTACACCTTC
TRBJ2-7,-,TRBV5-1,TRBD1,CASSFYTGDREQYF,TGCGCCAGCAGCTTTTACACAGGGGACCGCGAGCAGTACTTC
TRBJ2-1,-,TRBV7-9,-,CASNSPGRGHNEQFF,TGTGCCAGCAACAGCCCGGGAAGGGGCCACAATGAGCAGTTCTTC
TRBJ2-3,-,TRBV18,TRBD2,CASSPGLAGGVDTQYF,TGTGCCAGCTCACCAGGACTAGCGGGGGGTGTAGATACGCAGTATTTT
TRBJ2-2,-,TRBV27,-,CASSEAVNTGELFF,TGTGCCAGCAGCGAGGCTGTGAACACCGGGGAGCTGTTTTTT
TRBJ1-5,-,TRBV6-6,TRBD1,CASSQGARQPQHF,TGTGCCAGCAGTCAGGGGGCCCGTCAGCCCCAGCATTTT
TRBJ1-4,-,TRBV7-8,-,CASSLRRNGEKLFF,TGTGCCAGCAGCTTAAGGAGGAATGGCGAAAAACTGTTTTTT
TRBJ2-5,-,TRBV6-6,TRBD1,CASRTGVETQYF,TGTGCCAGCAGGACAGGGGTGGAGACCCAGTACTTC
TRBJ1-2,-,TRBV19,-,CASSIPGDYYGYTF,TGTGCCAGTAGTATACCGGGGGACTACTATGGCTACACCTTC
TRBJ2-7,-,TRBV10-1,-,CASSDPASETPYEQYF,TGCGCCAGCAGTGACCCGGCGTCGGAGACCCCCTACGAGCAGTACTTC
TRBJ2-7,-,TRBV27,-,CASSPSPFHRSEQYF,TGTGCCAGCAGTCCTTCCCCCTTCCATAGGTCCGAGCAGTACTTC
TRBJ2-2,-,TRBV9,-,CASSWGPMNTGELFF,TGTGCCAGCAGCTGGGGACCAATGAACACCGGGGAGCTGTTTTTT
TRBJ2-7,-,TRBV9,TRBD1,CASSVGGQGNHEQYF,TGTGCCAGCAGCGTAGGGGGACAGGGCAATCACGAGCAGTACTTC